This T cell receptor beta chain was recorded in a study of blood T cell repertoires in COVID-19. Sequencing was performed with immunoSEQ multiplex PCR; in TCRdb, only in-frame clones are kept and a portion is missing. The sample lists about 90,000 clones, around 90% occurring once. Material for sequencing was peripheral blood. The clonotype comes from a human donor with active COVID-19. The donor label of this sample is uncertain.

CDR3 sequence: CATSSDRGTYNEQFF. Here the CDR3 DNA reads TGTGCCACCAGCAGTGACAGGGGCACCTACAATGAGCAGTTCTTC. V usage is TRBV15 and J usage is TRBJ2-1; TRBD1 aligns across 8 bases. J was trimmed by 2 bases and V by 3 bases; bases with no gene match: 3. The CDR3 is 15 residues long. The V gene's germline CDR1 is LNHNV and CDR2 YYDKDF (reference sequence).